A single sample gave rise to the 19 T cell receptor beta chains below, sequenced in a study of cytomegalovirus exposure and HLA in healthy donors. Use of 60 Vbeta and 13 Jbeta primers characterized the PCR. The assay was immunoSEQ multiplex PCR, and TCRdb's table has in-frame clones only and misses some. The sample has about 150,000 clones, 64% seen once; the top ten hold 3%. The sample was PBMCs. The receptors come from a woman in her twenties or thirties in good health and CMV-seropositive.

This clone was seen a few times. The chain carries TRBV11-2 and TRBJ2-2, with D perhaps matching TRBD2 (6 bases). The CDR3 has 15 residues. CDR1 and CDR2 from the germline V gene are SGHAT and FQNNGV. V dropped 2 bases and J dropped 3 bases, with 10 bases sitting between them. DNA of the CDR3: TGTGCCAGCAGCTTAAGGGAGGCGGACACCGGGGAGCTGTTTTTT. It yields the protein CASSLREADTGELFF.

The V gene is TRBV19, the J gene TRBJ2-3; possibly TRBD2 for D (5 bases). V dropped 5 bases and J dropped 7 bases, with 7 bases sitting between them. From germline, CDR1 is LNHDA and CDR2 SQIVND (reference sequence). CDR3 length: 11 residues. This chain's CDR3 is CASSAGNTQYF. CDR3 DNA: TGTGCCAGTAGTGCCGGGAATACGCAGTATTTT.

The V gene is TRBV6-5, the J gene TRBJ2-7; 7 nucleotides match TRBD2. CDR3 length: 13 residues. J gave up 6 bases and V 4 bases, and 6 bases lay outside the gene matches. Germline CDR1 MNHEY, CDR2 SVGAGI. CDR3 sequence: CASSSRREGEQYF. CDR3 in DNA: TGTGCCAGCAGTTCACGAAGGGAGGGCGAGCAGTACTTC.

The table lists this clone with a count of one. The chain combines TRBV4-1 with TRBJ1-2, with D possibly TRBD1 on 5 matching bases. V dropped 0 bases and J dropped 6 bases, with 17 bases sitting between them. This CDR3 has 16 amino acids. Per germline, CDR1 MGHRA and CDR2 YSYEKL. The CDR3 protein is CASSQDRGGRYDGYTF. The CDR3 nucleotides read TGCGCCAGCAGCCAAGATCGGGGGGGAAGGTACGATGGCTACACCTTC.

The chain combines TRBV5-1 with TRBJ2-1; 7 nucleotides match TRBD1. Germline-derived CDR1 and CDR2 are SGHRS and YFSETQ. V lost 7 bases and J lost 1; bases outside the gene matches: 5. The CDR3 has 14 residues. The CDR3 coding sequence is TGCGCCAGCCGGACAGGCGATTCCTACAATGAGCAGTTCTTC. Its protein is CASRTGDSYNEQFF.

This chain connects TRBV4-1 to TRBJ2-3, with 12 positions matching TRBD2. The germline CDR1 and CDR2 sequences are MGHRA and YSYEKL. The CDR3 length is 16 residues. V trimming: 3 bases; J trimming: 1 base; junction bases outside the gene matches: 2. CDR3 amino acids: CASSHRLAGGTDTQYF. CDR3 in DNA: TGCGCCAGCAGCCACCGACTAGCGGGGGGCACAGATACGCAGTATTTT.

This chain links TRBV18 with TRBJ1-1; D uncertain. Trimming took off 3 bases at V and 1 base at J, with 9 bases between the two ends. The CDR3 runs to 14 residues. The germline CDR1 and CDR2 sequences are KGHSH and LQKENI. The CDR3 loop reads CASSPQIQNTEAFF. CDR3 sequence (DNA): TGTGCCAGCTCACCTCAGATACAGAACACTGAAGCTTTCTTT.

This chain connects TRBV4-1 to TRBJ2-1; 9 bases align to TRBD2. The CDR3 runs to 18 residues. V dropped 0 bases and J dropped 2; count of bases not matched to a gene: 8. Germline V gene data show CDR1 as MGHRA and CDR2 as YSYEKL. CDR3 residues: CASSQDFSGSGAYNEQFF. The CDR3 DNA reads TGCGCCAGCAGCCAAGATTTTAGCGGGAGTGGTGCCTACAATGAGCAGTTCTTC.

The V gene is TRBV27, the J gene TRBJ2-1; 7 bases align to TRBD2. The CDR3 contains 16 residues. Germline V gives CDR1 MNHEY, CDR2 SMNVEV (reference sequence). V was pared by 6 bases and J by 8 bases, with 16 bases of the junction left unmatched. The CDR3 bases are TGTGCCAGCAGAGGATACGGGGCGGGAGCACAGCATGAGCAGTTCTTC. This translates into CASRGYGAGAQHEQFF.

The V gene is TRBV7-9, the J gene TRBJ1-6, with D hard to call. CDR3 length: 15 residues. Germline loops: CDR1 SEHNR, CDR2 FQNEAQ (reference sequence). The germline V and J ends were trimmed by 5 bases and 8 bases, with 16 bases remaining between them. The CDR3 coding sequence is TGTGCCAGCAGCCAGATGTCGATCTCAGATTCACCCCTCCACTTT. Its protein product is CASSQMSISDSPLHF.

The chain is built from TRBV19 and TRBJ1-2, with TRBD1 matching over 9 bases. The germline gives CDR1 LNHDA, CDR2 SQIVND (reference sequence). CDR3 length: 14 amino acids. J gave up 3 bases and V 4 bases, and 3 bases lay outside the gene matches. As DNA, the CDR3 is TGTGCCAGTAGTAGGGACAGGGAGGACTATGGCTACACCTTC. As protein: CASSRDREDYGYTF.

The chain is built from TRBV9 and TRBJ2-2; 9 bases are shared with TRBD1. This CDR3 has 17 amino acids. The germline V gene encodes CDR1 SGDLS and CDR2 YYNGEE. Germline trimming cut 3 bases from V and 6 bases from J; bases unmatched to any gene: 12. The CDR3, as DNA: TGTGCCAGCAGCGCTTACTCAAGGGGGACAGGGTCCGGGGAGCTGTTTTTT. It yields the protein CASSAYSRGTGSGELFF.

V and J are TRBV19 and TRBJ2-7; tentative D call: TRBD1 (7 bases). Per germline, CDR1 LNHDA and CDR2 SQIVND (reference sequence). Trimming cost V 1 base and J 10 bases, with 17 bases left between them. CDR3 size: 14 residues. The CDR3: CASSIAGRGRQQYF. For the CDR3, the DNA is TGTGCCAGTAGTATAGCCGGCAGGGGGAGGCAACAGTACTTC.

CDR3 coding DNA: TGCGCCAGCACCCCGGGATCCAAACCGTCTCCCTATGGCTACACCTTC. It is translated as CASTPGSKPSPYGYTF. The V call is TRBV5-1, the J call TRBJ1-2, with D unclear. This CDR3 is 16 amino acids long. Germline V gene sequence: CDR1 SGHRS, CDR2 YFSETQ. V lost 6 bases and J 4 bases, leaving 22 bases between the germline ends.

The rearrangement links TRBV11-2 to TRBJ1-1; D remains ambiguous. CDR1 is SGHAT, CDR2 FQNNGV, per germline. Deletions cut 4 bases from V and 5 bases from J, with 8 bases between. The length of the CDR3 is 12 residues. The CDR3 reads CASSSQLTEAFF. CDR3 DNA: TGTGCCAGCAGCTCACAGCTAACTGAAGCTTTCTTT.

This clone was recorded a few times. The chain links TRBV28 to TRBJ2-2; 7 bases line up with TRBD2. The CDR3 is made up of 15 amino acids. J lost 0 bases, V lost 6 bases, and 4 bases had no gene match. Germline V gene lookup returns CDR1 MDHEN and CDR2 SYDVKM. The CDR3 DNA reads as TGTGCCAGCAGGACTAGCCGAGCGAACACCGGGGAGCTGTTTTTT. It yields the protein CASRTSRANTGELFF.

J is TRBJ2-2 and V is TRBV6-4; 8 bases line up with TRBD2. In germline, CDR1 is MRHNA, CDR2 SNTAGT. Losses at the gene ends were 0 bases for V and 5 bases for J; bases not matched to a gene: 5. The CDR3 consists of 16 residues. The CDR3 protein is CASSDSASGLTGELFF. For the CDR3, the DNA is TGTGCCAGCAGTGACTCAGCTAGCGGGTTAACCGGGGAGCTGTTTTTT.

The V gene is TRBV5-1, the J gene TRBJ2-7, with D uncertain. The V end lost 0 bases, the J end lost 13 bases, and 17 bases lay between the germline ends. The CDR3 sequence is 13 residues long. Germline V gene data show CDR1 as SGHRS and CDR2 as YFSETQ. This CDR3 is CASSLVVGPPLYF. In DNA, the CDR3 is TGCGCCAGCAGCTTGGTAGTCGGTCCTCCCCTTTACTTC.

In this sample, this clone turned up many times. V is TRBV4-2 and J is TRBJ2-1, with D possibly matching TRBD1 (6 bases). The CDR3 is made up of 15 amino acids. The V end was cut by 0 bases, the J end by 0 bases, with 6 bases between. Looked up from germline, CDR1 is LGHNA and CDR2 is YNFKEQ. DNA of the CDR3: TGTGCCAGCAGCCAAGAACAGGGCTCCTACAATGAGCAGTTCTTC. Its protein product is CASSQEQGSYNEQFF.